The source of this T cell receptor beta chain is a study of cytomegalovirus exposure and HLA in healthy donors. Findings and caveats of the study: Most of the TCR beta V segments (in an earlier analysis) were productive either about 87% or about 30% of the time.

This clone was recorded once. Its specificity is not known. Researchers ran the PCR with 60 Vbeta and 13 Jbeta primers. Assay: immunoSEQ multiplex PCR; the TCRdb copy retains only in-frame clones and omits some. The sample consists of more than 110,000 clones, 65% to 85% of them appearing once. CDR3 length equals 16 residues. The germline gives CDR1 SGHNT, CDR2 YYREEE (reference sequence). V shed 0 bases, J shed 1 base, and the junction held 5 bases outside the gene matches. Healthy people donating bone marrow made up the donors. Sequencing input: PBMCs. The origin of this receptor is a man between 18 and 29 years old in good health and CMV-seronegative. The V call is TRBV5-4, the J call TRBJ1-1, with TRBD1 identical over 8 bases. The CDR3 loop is CASSLGAGGKNTEAFF. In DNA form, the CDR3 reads TGTGCCAGCAGCTTGGGGGCAGGGGGCAAGAACACTGAAGCTTTCTTT. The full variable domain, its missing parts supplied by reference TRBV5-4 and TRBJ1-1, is ETGVTQSPTHLIKTRGQQVTLRCSSQSGHNTVSWYQQALGQGPQFIFQYYREEENGRGNFPPRFSGLQFPNYSSELNVNALELDDSALYLCASSLGAGGKNTEAFFGQGTRLTVV.